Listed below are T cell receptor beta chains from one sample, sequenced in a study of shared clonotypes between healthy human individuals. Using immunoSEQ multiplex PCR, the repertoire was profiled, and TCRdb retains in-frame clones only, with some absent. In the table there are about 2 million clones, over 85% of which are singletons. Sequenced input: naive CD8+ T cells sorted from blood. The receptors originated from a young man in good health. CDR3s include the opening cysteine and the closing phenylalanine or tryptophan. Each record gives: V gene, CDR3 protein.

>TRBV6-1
CASSEALRKHEQYF
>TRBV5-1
CASSWDSTEAFF
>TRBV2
CASSEAQVRASYEQYF
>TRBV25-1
CASSDDEGTKNTGELFF
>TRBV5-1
CASSLLAGGNEQFF
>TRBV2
CASTESLAGYGYTF
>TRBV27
CASRAVNWEEAFF
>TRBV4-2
CASSHTAASYEQYF
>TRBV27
CASSLSSSGGTHEQYF
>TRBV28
CASTTVGVDPSDEQFF
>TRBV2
CASKMGLAETYEQYF
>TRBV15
CATSPGTAPREKLFF
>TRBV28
CASSLLGLHTEAFF
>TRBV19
CASSPTSGSTDEQYF
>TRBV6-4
CASSDSWERGQPQHF
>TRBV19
CASSRGTGENYGYTF
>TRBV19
CASSIDSGAGSYEQYF
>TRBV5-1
CASSLVTSYNEQFF
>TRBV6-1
CASRERGQGTNEQFF
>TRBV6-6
CASSYEQSTGELFF
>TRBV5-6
CASSLLAVGTGLNSPLHF
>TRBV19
CASSISAGGNNEQFF
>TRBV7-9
CASSPTTDPNTEAFF
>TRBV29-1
CSVPVGVGYEQYF
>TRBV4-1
CASSQGPGGGQETQYF
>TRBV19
CASSIVADGRYEQYF
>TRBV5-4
CASSFSGGAEQYF
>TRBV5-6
CASSDRQGRNIQYF
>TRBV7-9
CASSPGLADTDTQYF
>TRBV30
CAWAQVSGNTIYF
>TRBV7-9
CASSLGGSRTNEKLFF
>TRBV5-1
CASSWDRDRGNTEAFF
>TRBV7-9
CATRDTLNTEAFF
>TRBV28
CASSFDQGMNTEAFF
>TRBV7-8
CASSSSLGRLREQYF
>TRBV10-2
CASPPEGKPQHF
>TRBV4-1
CASSQKGDYGNYGYTF
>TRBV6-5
CASSYSSSWDEQYF
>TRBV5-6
CASSLDGSKLFF
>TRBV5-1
CASSLSGRGDTQYF
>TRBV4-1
CASSPRGISPLHF
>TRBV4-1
CASSPKREGSYEQYF
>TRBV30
CAWSGVTEAFF
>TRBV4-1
CASSPQPGAGDGTGELFF
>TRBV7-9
CASSLGLAEQETQYF
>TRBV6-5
CASSYEGETQYF
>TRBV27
CASSLRGSVQETQYF
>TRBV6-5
CASSSAGGRYNEQFF
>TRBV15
CATSRDLGTESYSNQPQHF
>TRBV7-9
CASSFSTEGEAFF